This TCR beta chain appears in the sequencing data of a study of T-cell reconstitution after alpha-beta-depleted transplantation in children. Whole-study results and caveats: One year after transplant, T-cell counts and diversity came mostly from newly produced T cells. In patients about two months after transplant, alpha-beta T cells reportedly arose from several hundred expanded graft clones.

Of note for this clonotype: The antigen is undetermined.

Trimming took 0 bases from V and 8 from J; bases not matched to a gene: 5. CDR3 length equals 15 residues. Germline values: CDR1 SGHDT, CDR2 YYEEEE. A TCRbeta library incorporating unique molecular identifiers was prepared. Via MiXCR, TCRdb re-called the PCR reads, giving one row per CDR3 protein. Among hundreds of thousands of distinct CDR3 sequences listed, around 7.7% were seen once. This specimen was PBMCs, mostly from graft donor cells, taken 360 days after TCRalphabeta/CD19-depleted stem cell transplant. This chain joins TRBV5-6 and TRBJ1-4; 9 bases agree with TRBD1. This sequence was found in a male patient between 2 and 10 years old who had a stem cell transplant for acute myeloid leukemia, so the T cells may come from the graft donor. CDR3 DNA sequence: TGTGCCAGCAGCTTGGAAACAGGGGGCTTGGAAAAACTGTTTTTT. The encoded protein is CASSLETGGLEKLFF.